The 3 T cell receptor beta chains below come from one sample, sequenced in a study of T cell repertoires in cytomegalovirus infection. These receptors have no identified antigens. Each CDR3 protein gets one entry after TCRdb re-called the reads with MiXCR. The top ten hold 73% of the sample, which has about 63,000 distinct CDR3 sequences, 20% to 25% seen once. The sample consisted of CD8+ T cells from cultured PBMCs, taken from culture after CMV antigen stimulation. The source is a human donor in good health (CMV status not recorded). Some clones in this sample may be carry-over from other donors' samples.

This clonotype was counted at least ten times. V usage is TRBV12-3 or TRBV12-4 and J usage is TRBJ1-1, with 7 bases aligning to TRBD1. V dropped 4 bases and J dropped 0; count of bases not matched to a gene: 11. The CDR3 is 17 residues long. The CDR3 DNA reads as TGTGCCAGCAGTTCCTCGTGGGACAGTAGACTGAACACTGAAGCTTTCTTT. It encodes CASSSSWDSRLNTEAFF.

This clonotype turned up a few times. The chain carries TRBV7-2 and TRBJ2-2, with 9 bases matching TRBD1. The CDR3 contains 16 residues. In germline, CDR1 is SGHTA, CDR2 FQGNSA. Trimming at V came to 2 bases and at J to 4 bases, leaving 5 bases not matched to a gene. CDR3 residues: CASSLTGQGGTGELFF. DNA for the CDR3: TGTGCCAGCAGCTTAACGGGACAGGGCGGCACCGGGGAGCTGTTTTTT.

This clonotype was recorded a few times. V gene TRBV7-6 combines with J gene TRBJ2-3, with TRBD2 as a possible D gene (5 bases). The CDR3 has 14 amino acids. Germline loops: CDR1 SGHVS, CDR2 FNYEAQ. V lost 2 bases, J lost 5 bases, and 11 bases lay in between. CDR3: CASSLYGVKDTQYF. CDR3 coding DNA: TGTGCCAGCAGCTTATACGGGGTAAAAGATACGCAGTATTTT.